The 13 T cell receptor beta chains below come from one sample, sequenced in a study of CD8 T cells in ankylosing spondylitis (dated by TCRdb to 2017 to 2019). Broad study findings and their caveats: A TCR beta motif of 8 or 9 highly homologous amino acid variants appeared characteristic of blood from ankylosing spondylitis patients.

Library preparation used 5' RACE. The run used an Illumina HiSeq 2500. TCRdb took the public reads, trimmed them with fastp at Q25, ran MiXCR for clone calling and kept in-frame beta chains. For every CDR3 protein sequence, its rows merge into one entry that carries the most common genes and DNA. The sample records roughly 670,000 distinct CDR3 sequences, under 20% of which are singletons. 15% to 20% of the sample rests with the top ten. Their antigen targets remain unknown. Sequencing input: blood, either unsorted or a sorted T cell fraction (not recorded which). Every receptor here comes from a male donor with ankylosing spondylitis.

DNA of the CDR3: TGTGCCAGCAGTGAGGATAGCGGGAGCTATGAGCAGTTCTTC. Translating it yields CASSEDSGSYEQFF. The chain combines TRBV25-1 with TRBJ2-1; 9 positions match TRBD2. The germline CDR1 and CDR2 sequences are MGHDK and SYGVNS. V shed 3 bases and J 8 bases; nucleotides not matched to a gene: 5. The CDR3 has 14 residues.

In this sample, this clonotype turned up a few times. The rearrangement links TRBV30 to TRBJ2-6; no reliable D call. Deletions cut 4 bases from V and 0 bases from J, with 7 bases between. CDR3 length equals 14 residues. CDR1 and CDR2 from the germline V gene are GTSNPN and SVGIG (reference sequence). The CDR3 nucleotides are TGTGCCTGGATCGCAGGCTCTGGGGCCAACGTCCTGACTTTC. Amino acids: CAWIAGSGANVLTF.

The V call is TRBV20-1, the J call TRBJ1-5; a possible D gene is TRBD1 (6 bases). This CDR3 region has 15 residues. Germline CDR1 and CDR2: DFQATT and SNEGSKA (reference sequence). Trimming stripped 6 bases from V and 6 bases from J, with 21 bases between. In DNA form, the CDR3 reads TGCAGTGCCCTAAGGGGGGCTGGGGAGAGTCAGCCCCAGCATTTT. Amino acid sequence: CSALRGAGESQPQHF.

This rearrangement joins TRBV3-1 to TRBJ1-1, with D perhaps TRBD1 (5 bases). Germline assignment: CDR1 LGHDT and CDR2 YNNKEL (reference sequence). CDR3 size: 11 residues. V was trimmed by 3 bases and J by 12 bases, leaving 11 bases between them. The CDR3 spells CASSHGRVPFF. The CDR3 DNA sequence: TGTGCCAGCAGCCACGGCAGGGTCCCTTTCTTT.

The chain carries TRBV24-1 and TRBJ2-2; D remains ambiguous. Germline CDR1 reads KGHDR; CDR2 reads SFDVKD. The CDR3 covers 16 residues. Trimming cost V 5 bases and J 2 bases, with 14 bases left between them. The chain's CDR3 is CATSGSSAPNTGELFF. For the CDR3, the DNA is TGTGCCACCAGTGGTAGTAGTGCTCCAAACACCGGGGAGCTGTTTTTT.

The J gene is TRBJ1-2, the V gene TRBV3-1; a weak D match, TRBD1 (5 bases). The germline gives CDR1 LGHDT, CDR2 YNNKEL (reference sequence). This CDR3 has 14 amino acids. The V end was cut by 3 bases, the J end by 4 bases, with 12 bases between. CDR3 loop: CASSHRDAAYGYTF. The CDR3 DNA sequence: TGTGCCAGCAGCCATCGGGACGCGGCCTATGGCTACACCTTC.

This clonotype was observed many times. The chain employs TRBV12-3 or TRBV12-4 and TRBJ2-2; weak D call: TRBD1 (6 bases). The CDR3 consists of 14 residues. V was pared by 3 bases and J by 1 base, with 6 bases between. In nucleotides, the CDR3 is TGTGCCAGCAGTTTGACAGGGAACACCGGGGAGCTGTTTTTT. Protein sequence: CASSLTGNTGELFF.

The genes are TRBV7-3 and TRBJ2-3; D is unresolved. Germline CDR1 SGHTA, CDR2 FQGTGA. The CDR3 has 16 amino acids. Trimming took 4 bases from V and 0 from J, leaving 14 bases between them. The CDR3 nucleotides are TGTGCCAGCAGCTACACTGCGGCGTCTAGCACAGATACGCAGTATTTT. Translating it yields CASSYTAASSTDTQYF.

This clonotype was observed a few times. This rearrangement joins TRBV2 to TRBJ1-2; D unclear. Looked up from germline, CDR1 is SNHLY and CDR2 is FYNNEI. The CDR3 runs 13 residues. V was shortened by 6 bases and J by 4 bases, with 12 bases between the two germline ends. This CDR3 reads CASSAGRGYGYTF. The CDR3 DNA is TGTGCCAGCAGCGCGGGTCGAGGCTATGGCTACACCTTC.

The rearrangement joins TRBV12-3 or TRBV12-4 to TRBJ1-5; tentative D call: TRBD1 (6 bases). The CDR3 runs to 16 residues. The V end lost 4 bases, the J end lost 0 bases, and 13 bases lay between the germline ends. In nucleotides, the CDR3 is TGTGCCAGCAGTTCCGGGACACCATATAGCAATCAGCCCCAGCATTTT. Its translation is CASSSGTPYSNQPQHF.

This clonotype was seen more than once but under ten times. The V gene is TRBV27, the J gene TRBJ2-7; the D is unclear. The CDR3 sequence is 12 residues long. V was trimmed by 5 bases and J by 6 bases, leaving 11 bases between them. CDR1 is MNHEY and CDR2 is SMNVEV in the germline V gene (reference sequence). This CDR3 is CASSNILGEQYF. As DNA, the CDR3 is TGTGCCAGCAGTAACATCCTGGGCGAGCAGTACTTC.

The table lists this clonotype with a few counts. The J gene is TRBJ2-5, the V gene TRBV28; 9 bases fit TRBD2. Germline CDR1 MDHEN, CDR2 SYDVKM. With V trimmed by 4 bases and J by 2 bases, 11 bases remained unmatched. This CDR3 is 17 amino acids long. The CDR3 nucleotides read TGTGCCAGCAGTTCCCTATTAGCGGGGGATATACAAGAGACCCAGTACTTC. Translated: CASSSLLAGDIQETQYF.

This clonotype was seen ten or more times. DNA for the CDR3: TGCGCCAGCAGCCAAGGAGGGGGGGGATGGAATTCACCCCTCCACTTT. Translating it yields CASSQGGGGWNSPLHF. The chain has TRBV4-3 and TRBJ1-6, with D perhaps TRBD1 (6 bases). This CDR3 is built from 16 residues. Germline V gene lookup returns CDR1 LGHNA and CDR2 YSLEER. The V end was cut by 1 base, the J end by 7 bases, with 14 bases between.